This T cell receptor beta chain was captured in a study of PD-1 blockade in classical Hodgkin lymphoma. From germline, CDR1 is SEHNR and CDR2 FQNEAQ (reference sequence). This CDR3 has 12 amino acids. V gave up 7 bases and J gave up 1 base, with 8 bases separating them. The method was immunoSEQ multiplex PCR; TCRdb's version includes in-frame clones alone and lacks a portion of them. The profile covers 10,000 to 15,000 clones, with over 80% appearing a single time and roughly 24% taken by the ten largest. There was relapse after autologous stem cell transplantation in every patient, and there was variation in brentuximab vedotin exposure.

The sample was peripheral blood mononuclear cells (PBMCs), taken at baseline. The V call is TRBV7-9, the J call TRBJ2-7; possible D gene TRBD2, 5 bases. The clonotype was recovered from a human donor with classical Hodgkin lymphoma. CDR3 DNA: TGTGCCAGCACCCGGGGTTCCTACGAGCAGTACTTC. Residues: CASTRGSYEQYF.